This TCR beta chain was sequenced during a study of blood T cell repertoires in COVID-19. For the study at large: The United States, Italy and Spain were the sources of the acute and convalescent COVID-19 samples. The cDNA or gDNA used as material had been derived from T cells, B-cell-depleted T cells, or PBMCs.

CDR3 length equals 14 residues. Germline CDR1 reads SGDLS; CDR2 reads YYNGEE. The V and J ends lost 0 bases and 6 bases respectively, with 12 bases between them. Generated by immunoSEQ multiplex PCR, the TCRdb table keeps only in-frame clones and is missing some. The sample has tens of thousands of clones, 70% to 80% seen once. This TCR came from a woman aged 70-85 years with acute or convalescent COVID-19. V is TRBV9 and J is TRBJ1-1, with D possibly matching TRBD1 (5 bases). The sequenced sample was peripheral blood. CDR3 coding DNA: TGTGCCAGCAGCGTAGGTGGGGGGTCTCCTGAAGCTTTCTTT. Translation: CASSVGGGSPEAFF.